This T cell receptor beta chain was profiled in a study of OX40 agonist ivuxolimab in advanced cancers. Study findings and constraints: There was clonal expansion of CD4+ and CD8+ blood T cells by week 6 at 0.1 to 3.0 mg/kg. Fewer expanded clones were found on average in CD4+ than in CD8+ T cells. Determination of antigen specificity was not performed for the expanded peripheral T cells.

Trimming took off 2 bases at V and 2 bases at J, with 10 bases between the two ends. In germline, CDR1 is SGHNT, CDR2 YYREEE (reference sequence). The CDR3 contains 14 residues. The protocol was immunoSEQ multiplex PCR, while the TCRdb copy is restricted to in-frame clones and leaves out a portion. The sample records 60,000 to 90,000 clones, 80% to 90% being singletons. Of note for this clone: Its antigen is not known.

The sequencing used CD4+ or CD8+ T cells sorted from blood, collected in a trial of the OX40 agonist ivuxolimab. The chain has TRBV5-4 and TRBJ2-5, with D unresolved. This sequence originates from an adult with an advanced solid tumor such as melanoma, head and neck, liver or kidney cancer. As DNA, the CDR3 is TGTGCCAGCAGCTTCCGGATGGCTCAAGAGACCCAGTACTTC. Translation: CASSFRMAQETQYF.